The rows below give T cell receptor beta chains drawn from one sample of a study of PD-L1 blockade in urothelial cancer. Measured with immunoSEQ multiplex PCR; TCRdb has only the in-frame clones, and not every one. The sample consists of some 45,000 clones, approximately 91% of them appearing once. The sample consisted of PBMCs, taken around atezolizumab (anti-PD-L1) treatment. These receptors all stem from a donor aged 40 or over with urothelial cancer. CDR3s include the opening cysteine and the closing phenylalanine or tryptophan. Each record gives: J gene, D gene, V gene, clone size, CDR3 protein, CDR3 DNA. The D gene is left open where the match is weak. Size is stated for part of the rows, as once, few or many counts, or as a class when the clone is expanded.

TRBJ1-1 | NA | TRBV4-1 | NA | CASSQGGRGTEAFF | TGCGCCAGCAGCCAAGGCGGTCGGGGGACTGAAGCTTTCTTT
TRBJ1-4 | TRBD1 | TRBV28 | NA | CATGQAQLFF | TGTGCCACCGGACAGGCCCAACTGTTTTTT
TRBJ1-2 | NA | TRBV18 | NA | CASSPSQTDGYTF | TGTGCCAGCTCACCCTCCCAGACAGATGGCTACACCTTC
TRBJ2-7 | NA | TRBV9 | NA | CASRPLVPYEQYF | TGTGCCAGCAGACCGCTAGTTCCCTACGAGCAGTACTTC
TRBJ1-1 | TRBD1 | TRBV19 | once | CASSTGQGGSTEAFF | TGTGCCAGTAGTACCGGACAGGGGGGAAGCACTGAAGCTTTCTTT
TRBJ1-2 | NA | TRBV5-1 | NA | CASSLATSGYTF | TGCGCCAGCAGCTTGGCGACTAGTGGCTACACCTTC
TRBJ2-1 | NA | TRBV7-9 | NA | CASSRGTDQDEQFF | TGTGCCAGCAGCCGGGGGACAGACCAAGATGAGCAGTTCTTC
TRBJ1-2 | TRBD1 | TRBV7-9 | NA | CASSAETGNYGYTF | TGTGCCAGCAGCGCCGAGACAGGGAACTATGGCTACACCTTC
TRBJ2-1 | NA | TRBV11-3 | NA | CASSLGGAFEQFF | TGTGCCAGCAGCTTGGGGGGTGCTTTTGAGCAGTTCTTC
TRBJ2-2 | TRBD1 | TRBV6-6 | NA | CASRDRGYGELFF | TGTGCCAGCAGAGACAGGGGTTATGGGGAGCTGTTTTTT
TRBJ2-1 | TRBD2 | TRBV6-1 | NA | CASRAASGSYNEQFF | TGTGCCAGCAGGGCGGCTAGCGGCTCCTACAATGAGCAGTTCTTC
TRBJ1-2 | NA | TRBV7-9 | NA | CASRPDGLANYGYTF | TGTGCCAGCAGACCGGACGGACTAGCTAACTATGGCTACACCTTC
TRBJ2-5 | NA | TRBV6-5 | NA | CASRRMGEETQYF | TGTGCCAGCAGGCGTATGGGAGAAGAGACCCAGTACTTC
TRBJ2-5 | TRBD2 | TRBV7-6 | NA | CASSRGTGGETQYF | TGTGCCAGCAGCAGAGGGACGGGGGGGGAGACCCAGTACTTC
TRBJ1-2 | NA | TRBV5-4 | NA | CASSPASRGFYGYTF | TGTGCCAGCAGCCCGGCCTCCAGGGGCTTCTATGGCTACACCTTC
TRBJ2-1 | NA | TRBV7-2 | NA | CASSPLGGTFNNEQFF | TGTGCCAGCAGCCCCCTTGGCGGGACCTTTAATAATGAGCAGTTCTTC
TRBJ2-7 | NA | TRBV9 | NA | CASSVEGHPSYEQYF | TGTGCCAGCAGCGTAGAGGGACACCCATCCTACGAGCAGTACTTC
TRBJ2-5 | NA | TRBV7-6 | NA | CASSSGTSAQETQYF | TGTGCCAGCAGCTCGGGGACAAGCGCCCAAGAGACCCAGTACTTC
TRBJ2-5 | NA | TRBV13 | once | CASSPSPGETQYF | TGTGCCAGCAGCCCAAGCCCCGGGGAGACCCAGTACTTC
TRBJ2-7 | TRBD2 | TRBV7-2 | NA | CASSFSGRAAYEQYF | TGTGCCAGCAGCTTTAGCGGGAGGGCCGCCTACGAGCAGTACTTC
TRBJ1-4 | TRBD1 | TRBV7-9 | once | CASSLGTVPTNEKLFF | TGTGCCAGCAGCTTGGGGACAGTACCAACTAATGAAAAACTGTTTTTT
TRBJ1-1 | TRBD1 | TRBV27 | NA | CASSSTGDRPSNTEAFF | TGTGCCAGCAGTTCCACGGGGGACAGACCTTCAAACACTGAAGCTTTCTTT
TRBJ1-2 | NA | TRBV5-4 | NA | CASSLDGIYGYTF | TGTGCCAGCAGCTTGGACGGGATCTATGGCTACACCTTC
TRBJ1-4 | NA | TRBV2 | NA | CASSTRGNNEKLFF | TGTGCCAGCAGTACCAGGGGCAATAATGAAAAACTGTTTTTT
TRBJ1-2 | NA | TRBV27 | NA | CASSGGRPLNYGYTF | TGTGCCAGCAGCGGAGGGAGGCCCCTAAACTATGGCTACACCTTC
TRBJ2-5 | NA | TRBV5-1 | NA | CASSLVGGETQYF | TGCGCCAGCAGCTTGGTTGGGGGGGAGACCCAGTACTTC
TRBJ1-2 | TRBD1 | TRBV5-5 | NA | CASSLYLGTGGGWDYGYTF | TGTGCCAGCAGCCTGTACCTTGGGACAGGGGGAGGTTGGGACTATGGCTACACCTTC
TRBJ2-1 | TRBD1 | TRBV9 | NA | CASSQDWGTDNEQFF | TGTGCCAGCAGCCAAGATTGGGGGACAGACAATGAGCAGTTCTTC
TRBJ1-2 | TRBD1 | TRBV18 | NA | CASSPRTSRGPGYGYTF | TGTGCCAGCTCACCTCGAACCAGCAGGGGGCCCGGCTATGGCTACACCTTC
TRBJ1-2 | NA | TRBV27 | NA | CASSLVGLSPYGYTF | TGTGCCAGCAGTTTAGTGGGGCTTTCCCCCTATGGCTACACCTTC
TRBJ1-1 | NA | TRBV7-2 | once | CASSLGSQGNTEAFF | TGTGCCAGCAGCTTAGGGAGTCAGGGGAACACTGAAGCTTTCTTT
TRBJ2-2 | NA | TRBV15 | NA | CASRDSFPGELFF | TGTGCCTCGAGGGACTCTTTCCCCGGGGAGCTGTTTTTT
TRBJ2-2 | NA | TRBV29-1 | NA | CSVADWGTGELFF | TGCAGCGTGGCGGACTGGGGCACCGGGGAGCTGTTTTTT
TRBJ1-1 | NA | TRBV13 | few | CASSLGAAGWTEAFF | TGTGCCAGCAGCTTAGGGGCAGCGGGTTGGACTGAAGCTTTCTTT
TRBJ1-5 | NA | TRBV9 | NA | CASSGSPNQPQHF | TGTGCCAGCAGCGGGAGCCCAAATCAGCCCCAGCATTTT
TRBJ2-7 | TRBD2 | TRBV5-1 | NA | CASSLPAGEGGEQYF | TGCGCCAGCAGCTTGCCAGCGGGAGAGGGGGGCGAGCAGTACTTC
TRBJ2-7 | TRBD2 | TRBV29-1 | NA | CSVEGGKKSSYEQYF | TGCAGCGTTGAGGGGGGGAAAAAAAGCTCCTACGAGCAGTACTTC
TRBJ1-1 | TRBD1 | TRBV5-1 | NA | CASGSPETGGGTEAFF | TGCGCCAGCGGGTCCCCCGAGACAGGGGGTGGCACTGAAGCTTTCTTT
TRBJ2-5 | NA | TRBV14 | NA | CASSQALAAPRETQYF | TGTGCCAGCAGCCAAGCTCTAGCAGCACCCCGAGAGACCCAGTACTTC
TRBJ2-5 | NA | TRBV11-1 | NA | CASSFNREQETQYF | TGTGCCAGCAGCTTTAACAGGGAACAAGAGACCCAGTACTTC
TRBJ2-7 | NA | TRBV7-6 | NA | CASSSPGDARSYEQYF | TGTGCCAGCAGCTCCCCGGGGGACGCCCGCTCCTACGAGCAGTACTTC
TRBJ2-1 | TRBD2 | TRBV19 | NA | CASSSNSGGYNEQFF | TGTGCCAGTAGTAGCAACAGCGGGGGTTACAATGAGCAGTTCTTC